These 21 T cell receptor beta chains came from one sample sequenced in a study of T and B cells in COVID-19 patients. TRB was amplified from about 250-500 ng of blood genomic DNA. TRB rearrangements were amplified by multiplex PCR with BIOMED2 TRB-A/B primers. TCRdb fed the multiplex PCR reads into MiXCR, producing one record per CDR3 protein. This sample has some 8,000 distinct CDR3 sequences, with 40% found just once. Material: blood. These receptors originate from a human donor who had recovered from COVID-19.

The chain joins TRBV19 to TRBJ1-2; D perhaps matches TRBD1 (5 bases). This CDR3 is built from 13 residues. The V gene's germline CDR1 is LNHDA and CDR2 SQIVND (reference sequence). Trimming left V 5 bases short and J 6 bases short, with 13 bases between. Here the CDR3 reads CASSQDTYDGYTF. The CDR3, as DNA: TGTGCCAGTAGTCAGGACACCTACGATGGCTACACCTTC.

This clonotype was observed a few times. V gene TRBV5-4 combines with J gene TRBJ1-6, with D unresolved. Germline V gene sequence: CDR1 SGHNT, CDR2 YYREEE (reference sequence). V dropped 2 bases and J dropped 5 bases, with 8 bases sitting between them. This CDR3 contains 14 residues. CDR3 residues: CASSFWRDNSPLHF. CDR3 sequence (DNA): TGTGCCAGCAGCTTCTGGAGGGATAATTCACCCCTCCACTTT.

The CDR3, as DNA: TGTGCCAGCAGCCAAACAAGTGTGCCTCAAGAGACCCAGTACTTC. Its translation: CASSQTSVPQETQYF. The J gene is TRBJ2-5, the V gene TRBV6-5, with D hard to call. Germline V gene lookup returns CDR1 MNHEY and CDR2 SVGAGI. Trimming left V 6 bases short and J 2 bases short, with 16 bases between. This CDR3 comprises 15 residues.

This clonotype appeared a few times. The CDR3 protein is CATSRDSAGPNGYTF. The CDR3 nucleotides read TGTGCCACCAGCAGAGACTCGGCAGGGCCAAATGGCTACACCTTC. This chain connects TRBV15 to TRBJ1-2; possibly TRBD1 for D (5 bases). V lost 0 bases, J lost 6 bases, and 14 bases lay in between. The CDR3 contains 15 residues. The germline gives CDR1 LNHNV, CDR2 YYDKDF (reference sequence).

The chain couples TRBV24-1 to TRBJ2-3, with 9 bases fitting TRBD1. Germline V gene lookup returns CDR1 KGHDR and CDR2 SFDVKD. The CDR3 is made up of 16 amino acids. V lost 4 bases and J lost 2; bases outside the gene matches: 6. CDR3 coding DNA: TGTGCCACCAGTGACCGCGACAGGGGGAACACAGATACGCAGTATTTT. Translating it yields CATSDRDRGNTDTQYF.

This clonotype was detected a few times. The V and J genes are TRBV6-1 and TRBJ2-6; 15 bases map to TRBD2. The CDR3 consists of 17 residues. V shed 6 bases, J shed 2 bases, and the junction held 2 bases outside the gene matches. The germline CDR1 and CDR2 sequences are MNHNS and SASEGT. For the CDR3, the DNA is TGTGCCAGCAGGGGACTAGCGGGGGGTCCTGGGGCCAACGTCCTGACTTTC. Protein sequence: CASRGLAGGPGANVLTF.

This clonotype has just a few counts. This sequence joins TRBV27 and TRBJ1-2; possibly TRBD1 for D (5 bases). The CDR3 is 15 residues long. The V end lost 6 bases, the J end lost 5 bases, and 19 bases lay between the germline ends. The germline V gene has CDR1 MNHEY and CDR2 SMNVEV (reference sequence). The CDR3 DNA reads TGTGCCAGCAGCCTCGCCGGGGCGGAAAGGTATGGCTACACCTTC. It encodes CASSLAGAERYGYTF.

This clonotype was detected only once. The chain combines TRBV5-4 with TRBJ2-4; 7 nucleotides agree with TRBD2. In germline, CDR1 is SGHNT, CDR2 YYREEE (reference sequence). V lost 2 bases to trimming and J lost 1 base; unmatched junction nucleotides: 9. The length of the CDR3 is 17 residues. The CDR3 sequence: CASSLSPGEGAKNIQYF. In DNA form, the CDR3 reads TGTGCCAGCAGCTTAAGTCCCGGGGAGGGGGCCAAAAACATTCAGTACTTC.

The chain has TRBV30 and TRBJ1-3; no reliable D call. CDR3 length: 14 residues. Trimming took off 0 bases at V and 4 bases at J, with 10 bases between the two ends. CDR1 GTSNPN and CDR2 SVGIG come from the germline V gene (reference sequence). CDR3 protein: CAWSVLGWGNTIYF. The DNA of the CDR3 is TGTGCCTGGAGTGTACTAGGGTGGGGAAACACCATATATTTT.

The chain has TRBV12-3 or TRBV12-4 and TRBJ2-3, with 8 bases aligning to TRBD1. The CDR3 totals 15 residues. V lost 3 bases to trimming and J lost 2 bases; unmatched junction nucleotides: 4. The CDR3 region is CASSFNRGYTDTQYF. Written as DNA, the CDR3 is TGTGCCAGCAGTTTCAACAGGGGGTACACAGATACGCAGTATTTT.

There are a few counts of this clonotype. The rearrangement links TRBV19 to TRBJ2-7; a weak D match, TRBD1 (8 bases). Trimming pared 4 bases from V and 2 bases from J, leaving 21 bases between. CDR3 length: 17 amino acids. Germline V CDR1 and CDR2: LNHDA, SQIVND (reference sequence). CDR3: CASSTGGGTGTTYEQYF. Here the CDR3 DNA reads TGTGCCAGTAGTACGGGAGGCGGGACAGGTACTACCTACGAGCAGTACTTC.

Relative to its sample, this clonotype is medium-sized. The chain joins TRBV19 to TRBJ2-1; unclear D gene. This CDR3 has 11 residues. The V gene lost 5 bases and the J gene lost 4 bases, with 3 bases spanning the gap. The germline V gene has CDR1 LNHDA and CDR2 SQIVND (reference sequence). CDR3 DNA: TGTGCCAGTAGTCTGTACAATGAGCAGTTCTTC. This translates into CASSLYNEQFF.

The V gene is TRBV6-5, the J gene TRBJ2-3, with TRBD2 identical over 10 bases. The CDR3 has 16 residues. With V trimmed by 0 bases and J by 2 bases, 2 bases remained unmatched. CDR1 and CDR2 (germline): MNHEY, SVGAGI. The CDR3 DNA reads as TGTGCCAGCAGTTACTCGGGACTAGCGAACACAGATACGCAGTATTTT. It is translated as CASSYSGLANTDTQYF.

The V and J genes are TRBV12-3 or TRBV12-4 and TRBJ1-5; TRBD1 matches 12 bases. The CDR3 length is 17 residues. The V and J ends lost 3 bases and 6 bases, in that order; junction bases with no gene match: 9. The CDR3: CASSFGSGTGGRQPQHF. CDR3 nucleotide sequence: TGTGCCAGCAGTTTTGGTTCCGGGACAGGGGGCCGTCAGCCCCAGCATTTT.

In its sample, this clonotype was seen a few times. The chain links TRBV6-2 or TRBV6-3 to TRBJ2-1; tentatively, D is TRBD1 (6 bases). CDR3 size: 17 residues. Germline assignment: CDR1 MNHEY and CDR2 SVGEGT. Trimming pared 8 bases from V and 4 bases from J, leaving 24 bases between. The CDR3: CASGTPPGTRVYNEQFF. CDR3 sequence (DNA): TGTGCCAGCGGTACCCCCCCTGGGACAAGAGTTTACAATGAGCAGTTCTTC.

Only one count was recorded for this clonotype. CDR3 sequence: CASSARRTVSNEKLFF. The CDR3 region has the DNA TGTGCCAGCAGTGCCCGCAGGACGGTATCGAATGAAAAACTGTTTTTT. This chain links TRBV6-1 with TRBJ1-4; no definite D call. Trimming removed 4 bases from V and 5 bases from J, with 17 bases in between. Germline CDR1 reads MNHNS; CDR2 reads SASEGT. This CDR3 contains 16 residues.

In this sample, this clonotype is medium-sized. For the CDR3, the DNA is TGTGCCAGTAATCCACAGGGGAGGAGGACTGGGGCCAACGTCCTGACTTTC. It codes for CASNPQGRRTGANVLTF. The V gene is TRBV19, the J gene TRBJ2-6, with D perhaps matching TRBD1 (7 bases). Germline CDR1 LNHDA, CDR2 SQIVND (reference sequence). The CDR3 extends over 17 amino acids. Trimming cost V 7 bases and J 2 bases, with 18 bases left between them.

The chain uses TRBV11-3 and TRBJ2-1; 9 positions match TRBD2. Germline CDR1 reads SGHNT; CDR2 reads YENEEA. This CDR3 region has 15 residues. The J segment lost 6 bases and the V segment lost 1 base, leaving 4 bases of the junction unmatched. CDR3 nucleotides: TGTGCCAGCAGCTTAGTGGCGGGGGGGCCCAATGAGCAGTTCTTC. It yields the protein CASSLVAGGPNEQFF. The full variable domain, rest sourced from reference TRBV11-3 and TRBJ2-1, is EAGVVQSPRYKIIEKKQPVAFWCNPISGHNTLYWYLQNLGQGPELLIRYENEEAVDDSQLPKDRFSAERLKGVDSTLKIQPAELGDSAVYLCASSLVAGGPNEQFFGPGTRLTVL.

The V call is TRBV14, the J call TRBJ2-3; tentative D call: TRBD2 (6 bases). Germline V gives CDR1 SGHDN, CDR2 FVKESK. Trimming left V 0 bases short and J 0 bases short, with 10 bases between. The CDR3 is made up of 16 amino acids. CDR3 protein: CASSQDLGGSTDTQYF. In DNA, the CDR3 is TGTGCCAGCAGCCAAGACTTGGGGGGTAGCACAGATACGCAGTATTTT. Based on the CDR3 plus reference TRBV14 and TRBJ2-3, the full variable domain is EAGVTQFPSHSVIEKGQTVTLRCDPISGHDNLYWYRRVMGKEIKFLLHFVKESKQDESGMPNNRFLAERTGGTYSTLKVQPAELEDSGVYFCASSQDLGGSTDTQYFGPGTRLTVL.

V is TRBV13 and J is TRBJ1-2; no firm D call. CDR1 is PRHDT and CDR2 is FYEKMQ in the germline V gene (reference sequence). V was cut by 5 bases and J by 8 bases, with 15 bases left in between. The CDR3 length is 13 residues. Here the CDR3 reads CASSRGSPTGYTF. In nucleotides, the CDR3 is TGTGCCAGCAGCCGGGGAAGCCCGACGGGCTACACCTTC.

In nucleotides, the CDR3 is TGTGCCAGCAGCTTGGGATGGAACTACGAGCAGTACGTC. Encoded protein: CASSLGWNYEQYV. The chain has TRBV7-2 and TRBJ2-7; unclear D gene. The germline V gene encodes CDR1 SGHTA and CDR2 FQGNSA. The CDR3 totals 13 residues. Trimming took 3 bases from V and 3 from J, leaving 9 bases between them.